The entry below describes one T cell receptor (beta chain). The time point is: peripheral blood 6 weeks after treatment start. This entry comes from a study of PD-L1 blockade in urothelial cancer. The wider study: Beginning in about 2014, patients received atezolizumab, given as 1,200 mg intravenously every 3 weeks.

V dropped 0 bases and J dropped 7; count of bases not matched to a gene: 7. Germline V gene data show CDR1 as KGHSH and CDR2 as LQKENI. This CDR3 contains 15 residues. Measured with immunoSEQ multiplex PCR; TCRdb has only the in-frame clones, and not every one. The data show fewer than 30,000 clones, with approximately 81% seen just once and 2.5% to 3% held by the top ten. This chain joins TRBV18 and TRBJ1-2; 8 bases map to TRBD1. The receptor comes from a man in his 70s with urothelial cancer. The material was PBMCs, obtained around atezolizumab (anti-PD-L1) treatment. The CDR3 spells CASSPPADRAFGYTF. The CDR3 bases are TGTGCCAGCTCACCACCGGCGGACAGGGCCTTTGGCTACACCTTC.